This paragraph reports one TCR beta chain. The conserved phenylalanine or tryptophan normally closing the CDR3 is absent here, so this likely arose from a read error. V lost 4 bases and J lost 6, with 14 bases in between. CDR3 length: 14 amino acids. The germline gives CDR1 SGHRS, CDR2 YFSETQ. The sample comes from a study of Graves' ophthalmopathy and Graves' hyperthyroidism. Amplification targeted the TCR beta CDR3 regions, with RNA transcripts as the source material. After a first-round RT-PCR with HTBI primers, a second-round multiplex PCR was run. Each CDR3 protein gets one entry after TCRdb re-called the multiplex PCR reads with MiXCR. The data hold 40,000 to 45,000 distinct CDR3 sequences, with around 52% observed a single time.

Sequencing input: peripheral blood. This chain connects TRBV5-1 to TRBJ1-5; D gene ambiguous. The sequence was collected from an adult man with Graves' ophthalmopathy. The CDR3 sequence: CASSVGTEGQPQHL. For the CDR3, the DNA is TGCGCCAGCAGCGTCGGAACAGAGGGTCAGCCCCAGCATTTG.